Each of the 20 T cell receptor beta chains below was sequenced from the same sample in a study of response to subunit inactivated influenza vaccine. TCRdb analysed the RT-PCR reads with MiXCR anew, one entry per CDR3 protein. The sample lists about 700,000 distinct CDR3 sequences, roughly 14% seen once, with roughly 10% in the top ten. The specimen comprised PBMCs from blood, sampled 11 to 12 days after vaccination. The receptors stem from a man aged 45 to 65 who received an inactivated influenza vaccine.

The gene calls are TRBV5-4 and TRBJ2-1, with TRBD2 matching over 11 bases. J lost 5 bases, V lost 3 bases, and 4 bases had no gene match. The CDR3 totals 15 residues. Germline V gene data show CDR1 as SGHNT and CDR2 as YYREEE (reference sequence). As DNA, the CDR3 is TGTGCCAGCAGCTCACTAGCGGGGGAGAACAATGAGCAGTTCTTC. Encoded protein: CASSSLAGENNEQFF.

A few counts support this clonotype. The chain is built from TRBV7-2 and TRBJ2-7; TRBD2 aligns across 10 bases. In germline, CDR1 is SGHTA, CDR2 FQGNSA. Trimming took 7 bases from V and 2 from J; bases not matched to a gene: 5. The CDR3 runs to 14 residues. CDR3 amino acids: CASNTGLATYEQYF. As DNA, the CDR3 is TGTGCCAGCAACACGGGACTAGCGACCTACGAGCAGTACTTC.

This clonotype was seen a handful of times. The CDR3 region has the DNA TGTGCCAGCAGCCCCACCGTAGCGGGGGAATACTCTGGGGCCAACGTCCTGACTTTC. It specifies CASSPTVAGEYSGANVLTF. The J gene is TRBJ2-6, the V gene TRBV7-2; TRBD2 aligns across 9 bases. Germline values: CDR1 SGHTA, CDR2 FQGNSA. This CDR3 spans 19 amino acids. V dropped 5 bases and J dropped 0; count of bases not matched to a gene: 11.

The chain carries TRBV6-2 or TRBV6-3 and TRBJ2-7; perhaps D is TRBD1 or TRBD2 (5 bases each). Germline CDR1 and CDR2: MNHEY and SVGEGT. V gave up 5 bases and J gave up 0 bases, with 17 bases separating them. The length of the CDR3 is 16 residues. CDR3: CASSIIGTDSSYEQYF. As DNA, the CDR3 is TGTGCCAGCAGTATTATCGGGACCGACAGCTCCTACGAGCAGTACTTC.

The rearrangement joins TRBV20-1 to TRBJ2-5; 8 nucleotides align to TRBD2. Germline V gene lookup returns CDR1 DFQATT and CDR2 SNEGSKA (reference sequence). The CDR3 loop spans 15 amino acids. V trimming: 0 bases; J trimming: 1 base; junction bases outside the gene matches: 4. The CDR3 loop is CSARDPGGVQETQYF. Here the CDR3 DNA reads TGCAGTGCTAGAGATCCGGGGGGGGTCCAAGAGACCCAGTACTTC.

In its sample, this clonotype was seen a few times. The chain has TRBV4-3 and TRBJ2-1, with 8 bases that match TRBD1. The V gene end was trimmed by 4 bases and the J gene end by 0 bases; junction bases not matched to a gene: 11. The CDR3 runs 18 residues. Germline CDR1 and CDR2: LGHNA and YSLEER. The CDR3 DNA is TGCGCCAGCAGCCCCTCCCCAGGGGGCCTCAGCTCCTACAATGAGCAGTTCTTC. Translated, it gives CASSPSPGGLSSYNEQFF.

V and J are TRBV4-3 and TRBJ2-7, with 7 nucleotides matching TRBD1. CDR3 length equals 16 residues. Germline loops: CDR1 LGHNA, CDR2 YSLEER. With V trimmed by 0 bases and J by 2 bases, 7 bases remained unmatched. CDR3 sequence (DNA): TGCGCCAGCAGCCAAGACCCGAACAGGGGAGCCTACGAGCAGTACTTC. This codes for CASSQDPNRGAYEQYF.

The sample holds many counts of this clonotype. V and J are TRBV7-2 and TRBJ1-4; D perhaps matches TRBD1 (6 bases). The CDR3 spans 17 residues. The germline V gene has CDR1 SGHTA and CDR2 FQGNSA. V was shortened by 5 bases and J by 8 bases, with 24 bases between the two germline ends. CDR3 region: CASSHALRTGLVEKLFF. The CDR3 DNA reads as TGTGCCAGCAGCCATGCCCTCCGTACAGGGCTGGTCGAAAAACTGTTTTTT.

V is TRBV28 and J is TRBJ1-4; TRBD1 is a possible D gene (5 bases). The germline gives CDR1 MDHEN, CDR2 SYDVKM. Trimming cost V 5 bases and J 6 bases, with 16 bases left between them. The CDR3 spans 15 residues. This CDR3 reads CASSDRQPGHEKLFF. Here the CDR3 DNA reads TGTGCCAGCAGTGACCGACAGCCAGGACATGAAAAACTGTTTTTT.

The J gene is TRBJ2-1, the V gene TRBV30; 8 bases are shared with TRBD2. V gave up 2 bases and J gave up 7 bases; unmatched junction bases: 7. CDR1 is GTSNPN, CDR2 SVGIG, per germline (reference sequence). The CDR3 loop spans 14 amino acids. DNA of the CDR3: TGTGCCTGGAGTTGGCGGGGGGTGGGAAATGAGCAGTTCTTC. It is translated as CAWSWRGVGNEQFF.

A few counts support this clonotype. The chain links TRBV6-5 to TRBJ2-3; either TRBD1 or TRBD2 may supply D (5 bases each). V lost 1 base, J lost 6 bases, and 11 bases lay in between. The CDR3 spans 14 residues. CDR1 MNHEY and CDR2 SVGAGI come from the germline V gene. CDR3 nucleotide sequence: TGTGCCAGCAGTTACTTGGGACGCTCGGATACGCAGTATTTT. It encodes CASSYLGRSDTQYF.

V is TRBV4-3 and J is TRBJ2-6, with 7 bases fitting TRBD2. The germline gives CDR1 LGHNA, CDR2 YSLEER. The junction had 12 bases not matched to a gene; V was cut back by 0 bases and J by 4 bases. The CDR3 contains 19 residues. As DNA, the CDR3 is TGCGCCAGCAGCCAAGATCCCGGGACTATCTCGGCAGGGGCCAACGTCCTGACTTTC. Its protein is CASSQDPGTISAGANVLTF.

The rearrangement links TRBV3-1 to TRBJ2-5; no clear D. Looked up from germline, CDR1 is LGHDT and CDR2 is YNNKEL (reference sequence). Trimming cost V 1 base and J 9 bases, with 18 bases left between them. The CDR3 sequence is 15 residues long. Here the CDR3 reads CASSQATQNTIAQYF. DNA of the CDR3: TGTGCCAGCAGCCAAGCAACTCAAAACACCATCGCCCAGTACTTC.

The table lists this clonotype with many counts. The rearrangement uses TRBV12-3 or TRBV12-4 and TRBJ1-2; D call uncertain. This CDR3 has 14 residues. The V gene lost 6 bases and the J gene lost 5 bases, with 16 bases spanning the gap. CDR3 nucleotides: TGTGCCAGCAGCCCGGGAGTTCTGCCTTATGGCTACACCTTC. Amino acid sequence: CASSPGVLPYGYTF.

The chain is built from TRBV28 and TRBJ2-7; D call uncertain. Germline CDR1 and CDR2: MDHEN and SYDVKM. The length of the CDR3 is 14 residues. V lost 2 bases and J lost 4, with 12 bases in between. The CDR3 region has the DNA TGTGCCAGCAGTTTAGTGTCAGCTGGGTACGAGCAGTACTTC. It translates to CASSLVSAGYEQYF.

This clonotype occurred a few times. This chain links TRBV2 with TRBJ1-6; D is perhaps TRBD1 (6 bases). The V end lost 7 bases, the J end lost 7 bases, and 17 bases lay between the germline ends. From germline, CDR1 is SNHLY and CDR2 FYNNEI. This CDR3 spans 15 amino acids. The CDR3 nucleotides read TGTGCCAGCAACCCACAGGGAGGAGGGAATTCACCCCTCCACTTT. Encoded protein: CASNPQGGGNSPLHF.

The rearrangement joins TRBV20-1 to TRBJ2-5; D gene uncertain. V lost 3 bases to trimming and J lost 4 bases, with 9 bases between them. CDR1 and CDR2 (germline): DFQATT, SNEGSKA (reference sequence). This CDR3 is 12 amino acids long. CDR3: CSARARGETQYF. CDR3 in DNA: TGCAGTGCTAGGGCGAGAGGAGAGACCCAGTACTTC.

The V and J genes are TRBV27 and TRBJ2-7; 7 bases are shared with TRBD1. Germline lookup yields CDR1 MNHEY and CDR2 SMNVEV (reference sequence). The CDR3 covers 19 residues. V shed 5 bases and J 1 base; nucleotides not matched to a gene: 20. In nucleotides, the CDR3 is TGTGCCAGCAGTAACCCCAGGGGGATTTCCGGGACGGATTCCTACGAGCAGTACTTC. This gives the protein CASSNPRGISGTDSYEQYF.

This clonotype was seen more than once but under ten times. The chain recombines TRBV12-3 or TRBV12-4 with TRBJ2-5; 7 positions agree with TRBD2. V lost 8 bases to trimming and J lost 5 bases; unmatched junction nucleotides: 8. The CDR3 loop spans 13 amino acids. DNA of the CDR3: TGTGCCAGCCGGGGGGAAGGGACGGAGACCCAGTACTTC. Protein sequence: CASRGEGTETQYF.

This clonotype was seen more than once but under ten times. The gene calls are TRBV7-9 and TRBJ2-2; 9 bases fit TRBD1. The CDR3 contains 17 residues. The ends lost 2 bases at V and 6 bases at J; junction bases unmatched: 10. Germline-derived CDR1 and CDR2 are SEHNR and FQNEAQ (reference sequence). In DNA form, the CDR3 reads TGTGCCAGCAGCTTACCTACAGGGGGCTTTTCCGCCGGGGAGCTGTTTTTT. Protein: CASSLPTGGFSAGELFF.